This T cell receptor (beta chain) was profiled in a study of T cell changes during pregnancy in multiple sclerosis. Germline V gene lookup returns CDR1 LNHNV and CDR2 YYDKDF (reference sequence). After removal of 0 bases from V and 7 bases from J, the junction contained 9 bases not matched to a gene. The CDR3 length is 17 residues. Here immunoSEQ multiplex PCR was the method, and the copy in TCRdb shows in-frame clones only, minus some. The table includes approximately 17,000 clones, 84% detected once. Material: CD8+ T cells from peripheral blood mononuclear cells, obtained in the second trimester of pregnancy. This chain links TRBV15 with TRBJ2-2; 9 positions agree with TRBD2. This TCR was recovered from a female donor in good health, enrolled as a control in a pregnancy study. CDR3 in DNA: TGTGCCACCAGCAGAGAGGGAGGCGGGGGGGCCGGCGGGGAGCTGTTTTTT. It specifies CATSREGGGGAGGELFF.